These 30 T cell receptor beta chains were sequenced from one sample in a study (dated by TCRdb to between 2021 and 2024). To prepare the library, the immunoSEQ multiplex PCR assay was applied. TCRdb obtained this table from immuneACCESS and retained in-frame rearrangements with V and J assigned. These tables miss some clones; where compared with another copy, unresolved V genes account for less than half of the shortfall, and the remainder is unexplained. The sample contains tens of thousands of clones, 85% to 95% of them found a single time. The ten largest account for roughly 4% of the sample. The sample consisted of PBMCs. Receptors originate from a man aged 40-55 years with rheumatoid arthritis.

The chain couples TRBV28 to TRBJ2-1, with 7 bases that match TRBD1. J was trimmed by 0 bases and V by 5 bases; bases with no gene match: 7. There are 16 residues in the CDR3. Per the germline V gene, CDR1 is MDHEN and CDR2 is SYDVKM. CDR3 sequence (DNA): TGTGCCAGCAGTCCTACGACAGGGAGCTCCTACAATGAGCAGTTCTTC. Translated: CASSPTTGSSYNEQFF.

This clone came up a few times. The gene calls are TRBV27 and TRBJ1-5; maybe TRBD1 (5 bases). Germline V lookup: CDR1 MNHEY, CDR2 SMNVEV (reference sequence). V shed 8 bases and J shed 0 bases, with 14 bases lying between them. CDR3 length: 15 amino acids. The DNA for the CDR3 is TGTGCCAGCCTTGGACACGGTAATAGCAATCAGCCCCAGCATTTT. This translates into CASLGHGNSNQPQHF.

This clone was seen a handful of times. The rearrangement links TRBV28 to TRBJ1-5; TRBD1 matches 9 bases. The length of the CDR3 is 15 residues. The V and J ends lost 6 bases and 9 bases, in that order; junction bases with no gene match: 12. Germline V gives CDR1 MDHEN, CDR2 SYDVKM. The CDR3 nucleotides are TGTGCCAGCAGATTGATCTGGACAGGGGAATCGCCCCAGCATTTT. Its translation is CASRLIWTGESPQHF.

This clone has a handful of counts. The rearrangement joins TRBV18 to TRBJ2-7; the D gene is possibly TRBD2 (6 bases). There are 14 residues in the CDR3. Deletions cut 1 base from V and 2 bases from J, with 9 bases between. CDR1 KGHSH and CDR2 LQKENI come from the germline V gene. For the CDR3, the DNA is TGTGCCAGCTCACCACTCGCGGGGACCTACGAGCAGTACTTC. Translating gives CASSPLAGTYEQYF. Full variable domain (rest looked up from reference TRBV18 and TRBJ2-7): NAGVMQNPRHLVRRRGQEARLRCSPMKGHSHVYWYRQLPEEGLKFMVYLQKENIIDESGMPKERFSAEFPKEGPSILRIQQVVRGDSAAYFCASSPLAGTYEQYFGPGTRLTVT.

This clone occurred once. The chain has TRBV28 and TRBJ1-5; D perhaps matches TRBD1 (6 bases). This CDR3 is 15 amino acids long. Germline V gene data show CDR1 as MDHEN and CDR2 as SYDVKM. Trimming took 3 bases from V and 4 from J, leaving 13 bases between them. In nucleotides, the CDR3 is TGTGCCAGCAGTTTTCGGGGGGCTAGGAATCAGCCCCAGCATTTT. Protein sequence: CASSFRGARNQPQHF.

The chain joins TRBV6-5 to TRBJ1-1, with 7 bases lining up with TRBD1. The CDR3 is made up of 14 amino acids. Germline V gene data show CDR1 as MNHEY and CDR2 as SVGAGI. The ends lost 4 bases at V and 1 base at J; junction bases unmatched: 3. As DNA, the CDR3 is TGTGCCAGCAGTTCAGGGGGAACGAACACTGAAGCTTTCTTT. Protein: CASSSGGTNTEAFF.

CDR3 amino acids: CASTSRDRGIYEQYF. The DNA for the CDR3 is TGTGCCAGCACCTCCCGGGACAGGGGAATTTACGAGCAGTACTTC. The V and J genes are TRBV6-5 and TRBJ2-7; TRBD1 agrees at 10 bases. V shed 7 bases, J shed 4 bases, and the junction held 10 bases outside the gene matches. Germline V CDR1 and CDR2: MNHEY, SVGAGI. The CDR3 sequence is 15 residues long.

The chain joins TRBV28 to TRBJ2-7; D tentatively reads TRBD1 or TRBD2 (5 bases each). CDR3 size: 16 residues. Germline loops: CDR1 MDHEN, CDR2 SYDVKM. V lost 4 bases and J 0 bases, leaving 16 bases between the germline ends. CDR3: CASSWGSAGLSYEQYF. The DNA of the CDR3 is TGTGCCAGCAGTTGGGGCTCGGCGGGCCTCTCCTACGAGCAGTACTTC.

The genes are TRBV12-2 and TRBJ1-1. TRBV12-2 is tagged as a pseudogene. The CDR3 length is 11 residues. CDR3 in amino acids: CASRLARPGFF. CDR3 sequence (DNA): TGTGCAAGTCGCTTAGCAAGACCCGGATTCTTT.

The chain carries TRBV25-1 and TRBJ1-4; no clear D gene. The V gene's germline CDR1 is MGHDK and CDR2 SYGVNS. The CDR3 runs 13 residues. V was cut by 6 bases and J by 3 bases, with 8 bases left in between. In DNA, the CDR3 is TGTGCCAGCAGGGGAGGTGCTAATGAAAAACTGTTTTTT. Translated: CASRGGANEKLFF.

This clone was seen a few times. The J gene is TRBJ2-1, the V gene TRBV6-4, with 11 bases matching TRBD1. CDR1 is MRHNA and CDR2 is SNTAGT in the germline V gene. With V trimmed by 4 bases and J by 4 bases, 3 bases remained unmatched. The CDR3 is 15 residues long. The CDR3 loop reads CASSAGQGGYNEQFF. The CDR3 DNA reads as TGTGCCAGCAGTGCGGGACAGGGGGGGTACAATGAGCAGTTCTTC.

The genes are TRBV2 and TRBJ1-6; TRBD1 might be the D (6 bases). The germline CDR1 and CDR2 sequences are SNHLY and FYNNEI. The CDR3 has 15 residues. V lost 3 bases, J lost 7 bases, and 13 bases lay in between. The CDR3 here is CASSEDDRWNSPLHF. DNA for the CDR3: TGTGCCAGCAGTGAGGACGACAGGTGGAATTCACCCCTCCACTTT.

This clone was seen just once. Other DNA sequences in the sample encode the same CDR3. The chain combines TRBV24-1 with TRBJ2-1, with D possibly being TRBD2 (6 bases). The V end lost 5 bases, the J end lost 4 bases, and 8 bases lay between the germline ends. CDR3 size: 13 residues. Germline V gives CDR1 KGHDR, CDR2 SFDVKD. This CDR3 reads CATSGGTYNEQFF. CDR3 coding DNA: TGTGCCACCAGTGGGGGGACTTACAATGAGCAGTTCTTC.

Only one count was recorded for this clone. The chain links TRBV6-5 to TRBJ2-2, with D possibly matching TRBD2 (5 bases). The V gene's germline CDR1 is MNHEY and CDR2 SVGAGI. The V end was cut by 7 bases, the J end by 1 base, with 13 bases between. CDR3 length equals 15 residues. In DNA, the CDR3 is TGTGCCAGCATTGGACTCCTCCAGAACACCGGGGAGCTGTTTTTT. Protein sequence: CASIGLLQNTGELFF.

A single count supports this clone. CDR3 region: CASSASGQGNEKLFF. Written as DNA, the CDR3 is TGTGCCAGCAGTGCTTCGGGACAGGGGAATGAAAAACTGTTTTTT. The chain employs TRBV2 and TRBJ1-4; TRBD1 matches at 10 bases. The CDR3 contains 15 residues. Germline lookup yields CDR1 SNHLY and CDR2 FYNNEI. V lost 4 bases to trimming and J lost 5 bases; unmatched junction nucleotides: 4.

The CDR3 loop is CASSQNTSGVSEQYF. The CDR3 region has the DNA TGTGCCAGCTCACAAAATACTAGCGGGGTCTCCGAGCAGTACTTC. The V gene is TRBV18, the J gene TRBJ2-7; 10 nucleotides align to TRBD2. Germline lookup yields CDR1 KGHSH and CDR2 LQKENI. The CDR3 is made up of 15 amino acids. V trimming: 4 bases; J trimming: 6 bases; junction bases outside the gene matches: 9.

The V gene is TRBV11-2, the J gene TRBJ2-7; 7 bases align to TRBD2. Germline trimming cut 3 bases from V and 4 bases from J; bases unmatched to any gene: 0. Germline V gene sequence: CDR1 SGHAT, CDR2 FQNNGV. The CDR3 has 12 amino acids. This CDR3 reads CASSLREYEQYF. In nucleotides, the CDR3 is TGTGCCAGCAGCTTGCGGGAGTACGAGCAGTACTTC.

The V call is TRBV7-3, the J call TRBJ2-1; TRBD1 matches at 9 bases. This CDR3 region has 15 residues. Germline trimming cut 5 bases from V and 0 bases from J; bases unmatched to any gene: 2. Germline V gene data show CDR1 as SGHTA and CDR2 as FQGTGA. Here the CDR3 DNA reads TGTGCCAGCAGCATGACAGGGGGCTCCTACAATGAGCAGTTCTTC. Protein product: CASSMTGGSYNEQFF.

This chain joins TRBV13 and TRBJ2-1; tentatively, D is TRBD1 (5 bases). The V end lost 0 bases, the J end lost 2 bases, and 11 bases lay between the germline ends. From germline, CDR1 is PRHDT and CDR2 FYEKMQ (reference sequence). The CDR3 loop spans 16 amino acids. CDR3 in amino acids: CASSLGSQGTYNEQFF. The CDR3 DNA is TGTGCCAGCAGCTTAGGCTCCCAGGGAACCTACAATGAGCAGTTCTTC.

The chain couples TRBV5-1 to TRBJ2-7; 9 bases align to TRBD1. CDR3 length: 15 amino acids. CDR1 is SGHRS, CDR2 YFSETQ, per germline. With V trimmed by 0 bases and J by 6 bases, 7 bases remained unmatched. The CDR3 DNA sequence: TGCGCCAGCAGCTTGGCGGACAGGGGTCTCGGCGAGCAGTACTTC. It translates to CASSLADRGLGEQYF. The full variable domain, with the rest looked up from reference TRBV5-1 and TRBJ2-7, is KAGVTQTPRYLIKTRGQQVTLSCSPISGHRSVSWYQQTPGQGLQFLFEYFSETQRNKGNFPGRFSGRQFSNSRSEMNVSTLELGDSALYLCASSLADRGLGEQYFGPGTRLTVT.

V gene TRBV11-2 combines with J gene TRBJ1-2; D uncertain. CDR3 length: 14 residues. V lost 1 base and J lost 4, with 10 bases in between. Germline V CDR1 and CDR2: SGHAT, FQNNGV. CDR3 bases: TGTGCCAGCAGCTTAGCCCCAGGATTCTATGGCTACACCTTC. Amino acid sequence: CASSLAPGFYGYTF. The variable domain in full, with the rest retrieved from reference TRBV11-2 and TRBJ1-2, is EAGVAQSPRYKIIEKRQSVAFWCNPISGHATLYWYQQILGQGPKLLIQFQNNGVVDDSQLPKDRFSAERLKGVDSTLKIQPAKLEDSAVYLCASSLAPGFYGYTFGSGTRLTVV.

The chain is built from TRBV7-2 and TRBJ1-1; D call uncertain. Germline CDR1 and CDR2: SGHTA and FQGNSA. Trimming stripped 6 bases from V and 1 base from J, with 15 bases between. This CDR3 is built from 15 residues. The CDR3 region is CASRSDGGRNTEAFF. The CDR3 DNA follows: TGTGCCAGCAGATCCGACGGAGGCAGGAACACTGAAGCTTTCTTT.

CDR3 amino acids: CASSIIPYEQYF. The CDR3 coding sequence is TGTGCCAGCAGCATAATACCCTACGAGCAGTACTTC. V gene TRBV7-9 combines with J gene TRBJ2-7; D is unclear. CDR1 and CDR2 from the germline V gene are SEHNR and FQNEAQ (reference sequence). The germline V and J ends were trimmed by 5 bases and 2 bases, with 7 bases remaining between them. This CDR3 is built from 12 residues.

The V and J genes are TRBV27 and TRBJ1-6; TRBD1 matches at 9 bases. Unmatched junction bases numbered 10, after V lost 6 bases and J lost 7 bases. Germline CDR1 is MNHEY and CDR2 is SMNVEV (reference sequence). The CDR3 is 16 amino acids. In DNA form, the CDR3 reads TGTGCCAGCAGCAGTGAGGGACAGGGAAAGAATTCACCCCTCCACTTT. It yields the protein CASSSEGQGKNSPLHF.

The V gene is TRBV7-9, the J gene TRBJ2-7, with 11 bases fitting TRBD1. The V segment lost 4 bases and the J segment 4 bases; nucleotides outside the gene matches: 9. Germline lookup yields CDR1 SEHNR and CDR2 FQNEAQ (reference sequence). This CDR3 contains 16 residues. The DNA of the CDR3 is TGTGCCAGCAGCTCTAGAGGACAGGGGGCGAAGTACGAGCAGTACTTC. Its translation: CASSSRGQGAKYEQYF. The variable domain in full, completed from reference TRBV7-9 and TRBJ2-7, reads DTGVSQNPRHKITKRGQNVTFRCDPISEHNRLYWYRQTLGQGPEFLTYFQNEAQLEKSRLLSDRFSAERPKGSFSTLEIQRTEQGDSAMYLCASSSRGQGAKYEQYFGPGTRLTVT.

The chain recombines TRBV2 with TRBJ2-1, with 10 bases identical to TRBD2. Trimming cost V 6 bases and J 6 bases; bases outside gene matches: 8. Per germline, CDR1 SNHLY and CDR2 FYNNEI. The CDR3 length is 15 residues. In DNA form, the CDR3 reads TGTGCCAGCAGGACCGGGACTAGCGACCTCAATGAGCAGTTCTTC. The encoded protein is CASRTGTSDLNEQFF.

The chain uses TRBV10-3 and TRBJ1-1; 9 bases agree with TRBD1. CDR1 ENHRY and CDR2 SYGVKD come from the germline V gene. With V trimmed by 6 bases and J by 3 bases, 5 bases remained unmatched. CDR3 length: 14 amino acids. CDR3 nucleotides: TGTGCCATCAGACAGGGGGCTTGGGACACTGAAGCTTTCTTT. Protein product: CAIRQGAWDTEAFF.

The V call is TRBV7-2, the J call TRBJ2-3; possibly TRBD1 for D (6 bases). Trimming cost V 2 bases and J 2 bases, with 14 bases left between them. This CDR3 has 16 residues. Germline V gene data show CDR1 as SGHTA and CDR2 as FQGNSA. In DNA form, the CDR3 reads TGTGCCAGCAGCTTATGGGGGCAGCCAGTCACAGATACGCAGTATTTT. Protein product: CASSLWGQPVTDTQYF.

This clone was found a few times. The chain links TRBV5-1 to TRBJ1-1, with D hard to call. Per germline, CDR1 SGHRS and CDR2 YFSETQ. The V and J ends lost 4 bases and 4 bases respectively, with 20 bases between them. The CDR3 sequence is 16 residues long. The CDR3 protein is CASSGLTERVFTEAFF. As DNA, the CDR3 is TGCGCCAGCAGCGGACTTACCGAAAGGGTCTTCACTGAAGCTTTCTTT.

J is TRBJ1-1 and V is TRBV5-1; no clear D. V was cut by 4 bases and J by 1 base, with 14 bases left in between. Looked up from germline, CDR1 is SGHRS and CDR2 is YFSETQ. The CDR3 spans 15 residues. CDR3 sequence: CASSDGRFPNTEAFF. DNA of the CDR3: TGCGCCAGCAGCGACGGACGGTTCCCGAACACTGAAGCTTTCTTT.